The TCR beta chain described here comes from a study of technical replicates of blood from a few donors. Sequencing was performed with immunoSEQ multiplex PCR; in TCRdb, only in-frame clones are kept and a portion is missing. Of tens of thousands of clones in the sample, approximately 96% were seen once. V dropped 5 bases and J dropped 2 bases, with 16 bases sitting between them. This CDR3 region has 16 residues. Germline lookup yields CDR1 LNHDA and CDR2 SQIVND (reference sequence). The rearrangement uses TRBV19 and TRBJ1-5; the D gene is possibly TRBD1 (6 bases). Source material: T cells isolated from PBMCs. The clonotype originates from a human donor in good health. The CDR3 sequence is CASSLRTAVRNQPQHF. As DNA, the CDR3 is TGTGCCAGTAGTCTTCGGACAGCAGTTCGCAATCAGCCCCAGCATTTT. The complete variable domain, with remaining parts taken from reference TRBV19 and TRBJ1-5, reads DGGITQSPKYLFRKEGQNVTLSCEQNLNHDAMYWYRQDPGQGLRLIYYSQIVNDFQKGDIAEGYSVSREKKESFPLTVTSAQKNPTAFYLCASSLRTAVRNQPQHFGDGTRLSIL.